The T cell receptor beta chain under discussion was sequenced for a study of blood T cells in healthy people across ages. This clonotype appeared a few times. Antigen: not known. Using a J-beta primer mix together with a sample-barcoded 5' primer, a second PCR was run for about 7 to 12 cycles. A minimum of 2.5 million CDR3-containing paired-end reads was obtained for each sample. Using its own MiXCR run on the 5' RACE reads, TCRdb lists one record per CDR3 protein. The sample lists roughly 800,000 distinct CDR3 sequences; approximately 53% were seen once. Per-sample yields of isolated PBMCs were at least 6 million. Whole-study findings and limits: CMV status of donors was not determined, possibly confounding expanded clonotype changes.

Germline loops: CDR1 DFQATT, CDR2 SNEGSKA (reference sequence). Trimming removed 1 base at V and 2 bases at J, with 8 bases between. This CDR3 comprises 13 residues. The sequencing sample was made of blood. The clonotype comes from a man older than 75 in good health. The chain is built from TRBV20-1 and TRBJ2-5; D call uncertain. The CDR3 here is CSARGPTQETQYF. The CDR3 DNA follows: TGCAGTGCTAGAGGTCCTACTCAAGAGACCCAGTACTTC.